This TCR beta chain comes out of a study of T cells after posttransplantation cyclophosphamide. Notes on the study in general: Blood and skin or GI T cell repertoires showed limited TRB overlap. After PTCy, TRB diversity resembled that of CNI/methotrexate controls. Donor-recipient repertoire similarity was low at 1-2 months, rising over year one.

The CDR3 sequence is 18 residues long. CDR1 is SGHRS, CDR2 YFSETQ, per germline. Trimming at V came to 2 bases and at J to 0 bases, leaving 6 bases not matched to a gene. A note on this clone: Its cognate antigen is unknown.

The related graft donor's blood sample was taken on the day of bone marrow donation. Here immunoSEQ multiplex PCR was the method, and the copy in TCRdb shows in-frame clones only, minus some. The data show over 15,000 clones, with approximately 87% seen just once and 9.1% held by the top ten. The clonotype originates from a man younger than 40 in good health and a related stem cell transplant donor. The V and J genes are TRBV5-1 and TRBJ2-1; 12 positions match TRBD2. The sequenced sample consisted of memory CD4+ T cells sorted from blood. CDR3 region: CASSFPSSGGDSYNEQFF. The CDR3 DNA is TGCGCCAGCAGCTTTCCTTCTAGCGGGGGGGACTCCTACAATGAGCAGTTCTTC.